This TCR beta chain was sequenced during a study of human T cells and chemical hapten exposure. In the study overall: Epicutaneous patch tests delivered 0.01% DPC to the upper back, with evaluation at 6 days. Study conclusions and caveats: Expanded TCRs created a significantly greater count of big CDR3 similarity clusters than controls did. Among TCRs, those above 1 in 1000 frequency were unaffected by DPC sensitization.

TCRdb reprocessed the RACE reads with MiXCR, giving one entry per CDR3 protein. The sample carries tens of thousands of distinct CDR3 sequences, roughly 9.5% recorded once. Time point: patch test 3, about 24 weeks after DPC sensitization. Specified treatment: therapeutic diphenylcyclopropenone sensitization with weekly scalp DPC. Details on this clonotype: What it recognizes is unknown.

Looked up from germline, CDR1 is SQVTM and CDR2 is ANQGSEA. With 2 bases clipped from V and 1 base from J, the junction kept 2 bases outside the gene matches. This CDR3 has 13 amino acids. The V gene is TRBV29-1, the J gene TRBJ2-7; 7 bases are shared with TRBD2. The TCR sequence derives from a woman aged 40-49 years with alopecia areata. Some clones in this sample may be carry-over from other donors' samples. The sequences come from whole blood, collected in connection with sensitization to the hapten diphenylcyclopropenone (DPC). Here the CDR3 reads CSVETGGSYEQYF. Written as DNA, the CDR3 is TGCAGCGTTGAAACGGGGGGTTCCTACGAGCAGTACTTC.